The clone carrying this T cell receptor (beta chain) occurred many times. The data belong to a study of early T cells in non-severe SARS-CoV-2 infection. TCRdb reanalysed the 5' RACE reads using MiXCR and keeps one entry per CDR3 protein. The repertoire holds 30,000 to 35,000 distinct CDR3 sequences, with about 5% as singletons. This clonotype was sampled from an adult who was a healthcare worker with PCR-confirmed SARS-CoV-2 infection or an uninfected control (not recorded which). Sample: whole blood.

As DNA, the CDR3 is TGTGCCAGCACCTTCTCCCTAGCTGGAAACATTCAGTACTTC. Protein sequence: CASTFSLAGNIQYF. V usage is TRBV11-2 and J usage is TRBJ2-4, with TRBD2 as a possible D gene (5 bases). This CDR3 is built from 14 residues. Germline V gives CDR1 SGHAT, CDR2 FQNNGV. Deletions cut 7 bases from V and 6 bases from J, with 16 bases between.